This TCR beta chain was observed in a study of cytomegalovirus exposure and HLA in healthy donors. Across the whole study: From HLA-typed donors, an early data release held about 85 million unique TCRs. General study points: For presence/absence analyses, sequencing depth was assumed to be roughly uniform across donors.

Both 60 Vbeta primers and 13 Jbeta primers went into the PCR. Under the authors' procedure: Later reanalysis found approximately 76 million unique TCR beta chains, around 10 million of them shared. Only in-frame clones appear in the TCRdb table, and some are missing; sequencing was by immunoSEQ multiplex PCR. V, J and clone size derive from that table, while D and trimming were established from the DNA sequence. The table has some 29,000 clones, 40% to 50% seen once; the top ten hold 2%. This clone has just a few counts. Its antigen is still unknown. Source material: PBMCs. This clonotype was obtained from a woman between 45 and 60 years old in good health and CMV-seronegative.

Written as DNA, the CDR3 is TGTGCCAGCAGCGGGCCTAACACCGGGGAGCTGTTTTTT. Its translation is CASSGPNTGELFF. This chain links TRBV9 with TRBJ2-2; D remains ambiguous. V lost 3 bases and J 2 bases, leaving 5 bases between the germline ends. Germline CDR1 SGDLS, CDR2 YYNGEE. The CDR3 consists of 13 residues. The full variable domain, completed using reference TRBV9 and TRBJ2-2, is DSGVTQTPKHLITATGQRVTLRCSPRSGDLSVYWYQQSLDQGLQFLIQYYNGEERAKGNILERFSAQQFPDLHSELNLSSLELGDSALYFCASSGPNTGELFFGEGSRLTVL.